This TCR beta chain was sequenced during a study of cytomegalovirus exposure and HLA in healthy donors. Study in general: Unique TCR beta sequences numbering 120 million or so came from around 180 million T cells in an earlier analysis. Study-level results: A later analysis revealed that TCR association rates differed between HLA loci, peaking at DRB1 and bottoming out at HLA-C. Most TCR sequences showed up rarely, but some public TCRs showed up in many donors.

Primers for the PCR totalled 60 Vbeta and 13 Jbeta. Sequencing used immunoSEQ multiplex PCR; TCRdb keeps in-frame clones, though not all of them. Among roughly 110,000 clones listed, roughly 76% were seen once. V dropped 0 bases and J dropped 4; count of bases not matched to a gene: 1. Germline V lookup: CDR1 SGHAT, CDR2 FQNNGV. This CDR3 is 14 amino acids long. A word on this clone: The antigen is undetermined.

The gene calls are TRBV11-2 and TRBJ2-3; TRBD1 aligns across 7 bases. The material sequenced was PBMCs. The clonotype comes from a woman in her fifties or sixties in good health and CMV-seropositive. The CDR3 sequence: CASSLETGSDTQYF. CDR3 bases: TGTGCCAGCAGCTTAGAGACAGGGTCAGATACGCAGTATTTT.